This entry features one T cell receptor (beta chain) sequence. The CDR3 is 12 residues long. V shed 3 bases, J shed 10 bases, and the junction held 9 bases outside the gene matches. CDR1 is DFQATT, CDR2 SNEGSKA, per germline (reference sequence). This specimen belongs to a study of CD8 T cells in Susac syndrome. An amount of RNA that ranged from roughly 0.5 to 1 ug was reverse transcribed with random hexamers. The amplification used immunoSEQ multiplex PCR on TCR beta CDR3; it spanned 54 Vbeta and 13 Jbeta. TCRdb used MiXCR to reprocess the immunoSEQ multiplex PCR reads, holding one entry per CDR3 protein. The sample shows hundreds of thousands of distinct CDR3 sequences, around 96% of them seen only once. Sequencing of TCR beta was performed on blood CD8+ T cells and on blood CD4+ T cells. Recently defined diagnostic criteria classed the Susac syndrome patients as definite or probable.

Input material: CD4+ T cells from PBMCs. The chain uses TRBV20-1 and TRBJ2-7; 7 bases agree with TRBD2. This receptor was taken from a human donor with Susac syndrome. CDR3 amino acids: CSARRGSDPQYF. Written as DNA, the CDR3 is TGCAGTGCTAGGCGGGGGTCGGACCCCCAGTACTTC.